This T cell receptor beta chain was found in a study of T cells in Graves' hyperthyroidism and ophthalmopathy. Study-level information: Peripheral blood sampling occurred at initial diagnosis, before any treatment.

The CDR3 totals 14 residues. The ends were cut back, 5 bases at V and 3 bases at J, with 13 bases in the middle. Germline-derived CDR1 and CDR2 are SGHVS and FQNEAQ. A roughly 9.1 ml volume of fresh peripheral blood provided the PBMCs. Researchers amplified the TCR beta CDR3 regions from RNA transcripts. The HTBI primer set served for first-round RT-PCR of the TCR CDR3. Via MiXCR, TCRdb re-called the multiplex PCR reads, giving one row per CDR3 protein. The table shows roughly 740,000 distinct CDR3 sequences, with about 16% occurring only once. Overall study results and limits: Expanded thyroid clonotypes (above 0.001) were mostly also found in blood.

This clonotype showed up just a few times. Its cognate antigen is unknown. The gene calls are TRBV7-8 and TRBJ1-1; D not resolved. This receptor was identified in a man aged 18-30 years with Graves' hyperthyroidism. Specimen: blood. The CDR3 bases are TGTGCCAGCAGCCTCCCCCGACGGGACACTGAAGCTTTCTTT. Residues: CASSLPRRDTEAFF.